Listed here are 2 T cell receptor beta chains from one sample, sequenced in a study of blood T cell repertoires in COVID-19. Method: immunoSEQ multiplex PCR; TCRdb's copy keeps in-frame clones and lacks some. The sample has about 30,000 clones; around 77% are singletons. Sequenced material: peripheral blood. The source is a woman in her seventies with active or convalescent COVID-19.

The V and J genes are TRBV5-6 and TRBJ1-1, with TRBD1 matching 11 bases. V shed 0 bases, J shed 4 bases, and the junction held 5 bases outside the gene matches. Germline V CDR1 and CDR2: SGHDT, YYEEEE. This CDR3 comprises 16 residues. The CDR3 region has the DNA TGTGCCAGCAGCTTGGGGGACAGGGGGTCTCGCACTGAAGCTTTCTTT. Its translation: CASSLGDRGSRTEAFF.

Written as DNA, the CDR3 is TGTGCCAGCAGCCAAGGAAGGTACAGGGGTGTGAGGGGCGAGCAGTACTTC. Translation gives CASSQGRYRGVRGEQYF. The V gene is TRBV3-1 (or the pseudogene TRBV3-2), the J gene TRBJ2-7; 7 bases align to TRBD1. From germline, CDR1 is LGHDT and CDR2 YNNKEL (reference sequence). The CDR3 totals 17 residues. Germline trimming cut 1 base from V and 6 bases from J; bases unmatched to any gene: 15.